This T cell receptor beta chain was recorded in a study of T cell changes during pregnancy in multiple sclerosis. The CDR3 length is 17 residues. CDR1 is SGHAT, CDR2 FQNNGV, per germline. V dropped 3 bases and J dropped 0; count of bases not matched to a gene: 11. Sequenced by immunoSEQ multiplex PCR; TCRdb stores in-frame clones only, minus some. The sample carries 95,000 to 100,000 clones, around 90% recorded once. The chain carries TRBV11-2 and TRBJ2-7; 7 nucleotides line up with TRBD1. Sequencing used peripheral blood, obtained after pregnancy. This TCR was sampled from a female donor in good health, enrolled as a control in a pregnancy study. As DNA, the CDR3 is TGTGCCAGCAGCTTGGGGAAGGGACAGAATCGCTCCTACGAGCAGTACTTC. Its protein is CASSLGKGQNRSYEQYF.